The 20 T cell receptor beta chains below all came from one sample that was sequenced in a study of lymphopenia after photon versus proton radiotherapy. Sequenced by immunoSEQ multiplex PCR; TCRdb stores in-frame clones only, minus some. The data show fewer than 65,000 clones, around 86% seen once. The sequences come from peripheral blood, collected from a patient treated with photon-based radiotherapy. All receptors derive from a middle-aged man with gastric cancer.

The genes are TRBV5-1 and TRBJ1-3, with D perhaps TRBD1 (6 bases). Germline V gene lookup returns CDR1 SGHRS and CDR2 YFSETQ. The CDR3 loop spans 14 amino acids. V gave up 4 bases and J gave up 1 base, with 9 bases separating them. The CDR3 nucleotides are TGCGCCAGCAGCCTGGACAGATCTGGAAACACCATATATTTT. Translation gives CASSLDRSGNTIYF.

In nucleotides, the CDR3 is TGTGCCAGCAGCCAAGGGGGGCGGCTTAATTCACCCCTCCACTTT. It specifies CASSQGGRLNSPLHF. The genes are TRBV7-9 and TRBJ1-6, with a possible D match to TRBD1 (6 bases). Trimming left V 5 bases short and J 6 bases short, with 14 bases between. Germline CDR1 reads SEHNR; CDR2 reads FQNEAQ (reference sequence). The CDR3 is 15 amino acids.

The chain recombines TRBV18 with TRBJ1-2; perhaps TRBD1 as D (5 bases). Germline CDR1 KGHSH, CDR2 LQKENI. CDR3 length: 14 amino acids. V lost 6 bases to trimming and J lost 3 bases, with 14 bases between them. The CDR3 region has the DNA TGTGCCAGCTCCCAGGGCCGGGTGGACTATGGCTACACCTTC. This gives the protein CASSQGRVDYGYTF.

J is TRBJ1-2 and V is TRBV4-1, with D perhaps matching TRBD1 (5 bases). CDR3 length: 12 residues. Germline loops: CDR1 MGHRA, CDR2 YSYEKL. V was cut by 6 bases and J by 8 bases, with 13 bases left in between. The CDR3 bases are TGCGCCAGCAGTAACCTTGGGGACGGCTACACCTTC. Translating it yields CASSNLGDGYTF.

V gene TRBV7-9 combines with J gene TRBJ1-4; D is undetermined. The CDR3 loop spans 16 amino acids. Trimming removed 0 bases from V and 1 base from J, with 9 bases in between. Germline CDR1 and CDR2: SEHNR and FQNEAQ (reference sequence). The CDR3 here is CASSLARAKTNEKLFF. The CDR3 bases are TGTGCCAGCAGCTTAGCGCGAGCAAAAACTAATGAAAAACTGTTTTTT.

The CDR3 loop reads CASSVGTHEKLFF. The CDR3, as DNA: TGCGCCAGCAGCGTGGGGACCCATGAAAAACTGTTTTTT. The chain carries TRBV5-1 and TRBJ1-4; D is possibly TRBD1 (5 bases). Per the germline V gene, CDR1 is SGHRS and CDR2 is YFSETQ. CDR3 length: 13 amino acids. The V gene lost 4 bases and the J gene lost 6 bases, with 10 bases spanning the gap. Looking up the rest from reference TRBV5-1 and TRBJ1-4 gives the full variable domain: KAGVTQTPRYLIKTRGQQVTLSCSPISGHRSVSWYQQTPGQGLQFLFEYFSETQRNKGNFPGRFSGRQFSNSRSEMNVSTLELGDSALYLCASSVGTHEKLFFGSGTQLSVL.

J is TRBJ1-1 and V is TRBV4-3; D remains unclear. Germline loops: CDR1 LGHNA, CDR2 YSLEER. Trimming stripped 0 bases from V and 1 base from J, with 3 bases between. This CDR3 comprises 13 residues. The CDR3 DNA follows: TGCGCCAGCAGCCAAGAGCAGAACACTGAAGCTTTCTTT. Translation gives CASSQEQNTEAFF.

V and J are TRBV6-5 and TRBJ1-6, with unresolved D. The V and J ends lost 4 bases and 7 bases respectively, with 11 bases between them. Germline V CDR1 and CDR2: MNHEY, SVGAGI. The CDR3 has 14 residues. The CDR3 nucleotides are TGTGCCAGCAGTTCTAGGGTCCCCAATTCACCCCTCCACTTT. Translated, it gives CASSSRVPNSPLHF.

The chain joins TRBV5-4 to TRBJ1-4; D is ambiguous. The CDR3 has 14 residues. Deletions cut 3 bases from V and 3 bases from J, with 9 bases between. Germline values: CDR1 SGHNT, CDR2 YYREEE (reference sequence). The CDR3 region has the DNA TGTGCCAGCAGCTCGGGTAGGGCTAATGAAAAACTGTTTTTT. Translating gives CASSSGRANEKLFF.

This CDR3 reads CASSPGTGTSSPYLPPGDEQFF. The CDR3 DNA reads as TGCGCCAGCAGCCCGGGGACAGGGACTTCTTCTCCCTATCTACCCCCGGGGGATGAGCAGTTCTTC. The chain links TRBV5-1 to TRBJ2-1; 9 bases fit TRBD1. Germline-derived CDR1 and CDR2 are SGHRS and YFSETQ. The CDR3 contains 22 residues. The V and J ends lost 4 bases and 8 bases, in that order; junction bases with no gene match: 31.

This clone was seen a handful of times. The rearrangement uses TRBV6-4 and TRBJ1-2; TRBD1 is a possible D gene (6 bases). Deletions cut 2 bases from V and 7 bases from J, with 14 bases between. CDR1 is MRHNA, CDR2 SNTAGT, per germline. The CDR3 contains 14 residues. CDR3 sequence: CASSDGDSGAGYTF. The CDR3 DNA reads TGTGCCAGCAGTGACGGGGATTCGGGGGCTGGCTACACCTTC.

The chain carries TRBV29-1 and TRBJ2-1, with D unresolved. Between the trimmed V and J ends, which lost 6 bases and 3 bases, there was a span of 6 bases. CDR1 is SQVTM, CDR2 ANQGSEA, per germline. There are 11 residues in the CDR3. The DNA of the CDR3 is TGCAGCGTCTGGGGCTACAATGAGCAGTTCTTC. It is translated as CSVWGYNEQFF.

V gene TRBV7-8 combines with J gene TRBJ2-5; 8 nucleotides agree with TRBD2. Trimming removed 2 bases from V and 5 bases from J; junction bases left unmatched: 7. This CDR3 comprises 15 residues. Germline V gene lookup returns CDR1 SGHVS and CDR2 FQNEAQ. Written as DNA, the CDR3 is TGTGCCAGCAGCTTACGGCGGGGGGACCGGGAGACCCAGTACTTC. Its protein product is CASSLRRGDRETQYF. Filled out from reference TRBV7-8 and TRBJ2-5, the complete variable domain reads GAGVSQSPRYKVAKRGQDVALRCDPISGHVSLFWYQQALGQGPEFLTYFQNEAQLDKSGLPSDRFFAERPEGSVSTLKIQRTQQEDSAVYLCASSLRRGDRETQYFGPGTRLLVL.

The chain employs TRBV6-6 and TRBJ1-2; D ambiguous. The CDR3 has 10 residues. From germline, CDR1 is MNHNY and CDR2 SVGAGI (reference sequence). V was cut by 6 bases and J by 5 bases, with 4 bases left in between. CDR3 sequence (DNA): TGTGCCAGCAGCGCGTATGGCTACACCTTC. It specifies CASSAYGYTF.

The rearrangement uses TRBV7-2 and TRBJ2-1; D is unclear. CDR1 SGHTA and CDR2 FQGNSA come from the germline V gene. The CDR3 sequence is 13 residues long. V lost 3 bases and J 2 bases, leaving 5 bases between the germline ends. CDR3 residues: CASSFYPYNEQFF. CDR3 DNA: TGTGCCAGCAGCTTTTATCCCTACAATGAGCAGTTCTTC.

The CDR3 DNA sequence: TGTGCCAGCAGTTACTCCGGGACAGGGGGGAGCTACGAGCAGTACTTC. It translates to CASSYSGTGGSYEQYF. This chain links TRBV6-5 with TRBJ2-7, with 11 positions matching TRBD1. This CDR3 is 16 amino acids long. The V gene end was trimmed by 0 bases and the J gene end by 3 bases; junction bases not matched to a gene: 4. In germline, CDR1 is MNHEY, CDR2 SVGAGI.

This clone has only one observation. The rearrangement joins TRBV6-1 to TRBJ2-7, with D hard to call. Trimming took off 5 bases at V and 0 bases at J, with 11 bases between the two ends. This CDR3 has 14 amino acids. CDR1 is MNHNS, CDR2 SASEGT, per germline. The CDR3 sequence: CASSKERGSYEQYF. The CDR3 nucleotides are TGTGCCAGCAGTAAAGAGCGAGGCTCCTACGAGCAGTACTTC.

This sequence joins TRBV9 and TRBJ2-3; D ambiguous. The CDR3 runs to 14 residues. The V end lost 4 bases, the J end lost 1 base, and 10 bases lay between the germline ends. Germline CDR1 SGDLS, CDR2 YYNGEE. DNA of the CDR3: TGTGCCAGCAGCCCCTCGGGCCGCACAGATACGCAGTATTTT. Its protein product is CASSPSGRTDTQYF.

V usage is TRBV27 and J usage is TRBJ1-2; D is perhaps TRBD1 (6 bases). The V end was cut by 5 bases, the J end by 3 bases, with 10 bases between. The CDR3 runs 13 residues. The V gene's germline CDR1 is MNHEY and CDR2 SMNVEV (reference sequence). The CDR3 DNA follows: TGTGCCAGCAGTGGCACAGGGTACTATGGCTACACCTTC. Translating gives CASSGTGYYGYTF.

This sequence joins TRBV7-6 and TRBJ2-3; 8 bases agree with TRBD1. Germline CDR1 SGHVS, CDR2 FNYEAQ. The CDR3 is 14 residues long. V lost 5 bases and J lost 3; bases outside the gene matches: 4. In DNA form, the CDR3 reads TGTGCCAGCAGCCGGACAGGGACAACAGATACGCAGTATTTT. Protein sequence: CASSRTGTTDTQYF. Supplemented by reference TRBV7-6 and TRBJ2-3, the full variable domain reads GAGVSQSPRYKVTKRGQDVALRCDPISGHVSLYWYRQALGQGPEFLTYFNYEAQQDKSGLPNDRFSAERPEGSISTLTIQRTEQRDSAMYRCASSRTGTTDTQYFGPGTRLTVL.